This passage covers 27 T cell receptor beta chains from one sample sequenced in a study of tumor-infiltrating lymphocytes in oesophageal squamous cell carcinoma. TCRdb passed the PCR reads through MiXCR, listing each CDR3 protein once. The table lists 13,000 or so distinct CDR3 sequences, around 54% of them singletons. The material sequenced was esophageal tumor tissue. The receptors were sampled from a female donor with esophageal squamous cell carcinoma.

This clonotype is medium-sized within its sample. This chain joins TRBV6-1 and TRBJ2-7; D possibly corresponds to TRBD2 (5 bases). The length of the CDR3 is 14 residues. CDR1 is MNHNS, CDR2 SASEGT, per germline. Trimming took off 1 base at V and 3 bases at J, with 10 bases between the two ends. CDR3 protein: CASSEVRRSYEQYF. The CDR3 nucleotides read TGTGCCAGCAGTGAAGTAAGGAGGAGCTACGAGCAGTACTTC.

A word on this clonotype: The conserved phenylalanine or tryptophan is not found at the CDR3 terminus, so this likely reflects a read error. It is unclear where the CDR3 begins or ends on the DNA, so no DNA is shown, and the CDR3 is as TCRdb lists it. The chain recombines TRBV28 with TRBJ2-6; the tabulated D call, TRBD1, remains unverified against the DNA. The CDR3 length is 14 residues, termini included. Germline lookup yields CDR1 MDHEN and CDR2 SYDVKM. The CDR3 loop reads CASSFYRYEQYFGA.

The chain recombines TRBV10-3 with TRBJ1-1, with D possibly matching TRBD1 (5 bases). V lost 7 bases and J 3 bases, leaving 18 bases between the germline ends. This CDR3 has 15 amino acids. Germline V gives CDR1 ENHRY, CDR2 SYGVKD. The CDR3 DNA is TGTGCCATCACCCATGGGACCAGCCGGGACACTGAAGCTTTCTTT. It specifies CAITHGTSRDTEAFF.

The V gene is TRBV28, the J gene TRBJ1-2; possible D gene TRBD1, 5 bases. The CDR3 is 13 residues long. The germline V and J ends were trimmed by 1 base and 4 bases, with 7 bases remaining between them. Germline loops: CDR1 MDHEN, CDR2 SYDVKM. For the CDR3, the DNA is TGTGCCAGCAGTTTATTGGGGGGCTATGGCTACACCTTC. Translating it yields CASSLLGGYGYTF.

Regarding this clonotype: An end of the junction does not agree with germline; a read error may underlie this. The chain joins TRBV7-6 to TRBJ2-1; D not certain. The CDR3 loop spans 15 amino acids. The germline V gene has CDR1 SGHVS and CDR2 FNYEAQ. CDR3 coding DNA: TGTGCTAGCAGCTTAGAAGAGGCTACCAACAATGAGCAGTTCTTC. Its translation: CASSLEEATNNEQFF.

On this clonotype itself: The final CDR3 position lacks the conserved phenylalanine or tryptophan, pointing to a likely read error. No DNA is shown, since the ends of the CDR3 on it are uncertain; the CDR3 is the one TCRdb lists. This chain links TRBV12-3 or TRBV12-4 with TRBJ2-7; the table assigns TRBD2, which was not confirmed against the DNA. Including both end residues, the CDR3 is 16 amino acids long. This CDR3 is CASSTSGYYNEQFFGQ.

In its sample, this clonotype is medium-sized (0.01 to 0.1%). The gene calls are TRBV6-1 and TRBJ2-5, with 9 bases identical to TRBD2. The CDR3 consists of 17 residues. The germline V gene encodes CDR1 MNHNS and CDR2 SASEGT. V gave up 5 bases and J gave up 4 bases; unmatched junction bases: 14. Written as DNA, the CDR3 is TGTGCCAGCAGTACCCGCGTCGTTAGCGGGAGCGTAGAGACCCAGTACTTC. Amino acids: CASSTRVVSGSVETQYF.

The chain is built from TRBV12-3 or TRBV12-4 and TRBJ1-5; D is uncertain. This CDR3 is 13 amino acids long. V was trimmed by 6 bases and J by 9 bases, leaving 15 bases between them. In DNA form, the CDR3 reads TGTGCCAGCAGCCGGGATCGAGAGGGGCCCCAGCATTTT. Translation: CASSRDREGPQHF.

This clonotype is labeled medium-sized. A much larger clone lies a single base off, so this may be a read error. The genes are TRBV12-3 or TRBV12-4 and TRBJ2-7; TRBD2 matches 10 bases. The V and J ends lost 6 bases and 7 bases, in that order; junction bases with no gene match: 9. The CDR3 has 14 amino acids. CDR3 coding DNA: TGTGCCAGCAGAGAGAGCGGGAGGGACAATGAGCAGTACTTC. Protein product: CASRESGRDNEQYF.

The chain uses TRBV12-3 or TRBV12-4 and TRBJ1-1; weak D call: TRBD1 (5 bases). The CDR3 is 12 residues long. Trimming cost V 7 bases and J 2 bases, with 8 bases left between them. The CDR3 DNA reads TGTGCCAGCAAGCAGGGTAACACTGAAGCTTTCTTT. As protein: CASKQGNTEAFF.

Judged by abundance, this clonotype is medium-sized (0.01 to 0.1%). This CDR3 is CASSFLGLPYSNQPQHF. The CDR3 DNA sequence: TGTGCCAGCAGCTTTCTTGGGCTCCCTTATAGCAATCAGCCCCAGCATTTT. The chain couples TRBV7-3 to TRBJ1-5; D remains unclear. Germline lookup yields CDR1 SGHTA and CDR2 FQGTGA. This CDR3 spans 17 amino acids. Deletions cut 3 bases from V and 0 bases from J, with 15 bases between. The full variable domain, its missing parts supplied by reference TRBV7-3 and TRBJ1-5, is GAGVSQTPSNKVTEKGKYVELRCDPISGHTALYWYRQSLGQGPEFLIYFQGTGAADDSGLPNDRFFAVRPEGSVSTLKIQRTERGDSAVYLCASSFLGLPYSNQPQHFGDGTRLSIL.

In this sample, this clonotype turned up a few times. J is TRBJ2-1 and V is TRBV7-2; D unresolved. The CDR3 extends over 15 amino acids. V dropped 1 base and J dropped 0 bases, with 7 bases sitting between them. From germline, CDR1 is SGHTA and CDR2 FQGNSA. The CDR3 reads CASSLDVSSYNEQFF. The CDR3 region has the DNA TGTGCCAGCAGCTTAGATGTCAGCTCCTACAATGAGCAGTTCTTC.

Here the CDR3 reads CASSSYLDHSGANVLTF. CDR3 sequence (DNA): TGTGCCAGCAGTTCATATCTAGACCACTCTGGGGCCAACGTCCTGACTTTC. This chain joins TRBV28 and TRBJ2-6, with D uncertain. The CDR3 spans 17 residues. Between the trimmed V and J ends, which lost 4 bases and 0 bases, there was a span of 13 bases. CDR1 and CDR2 (germline): MDHEN, SYDVKM.

This clonotype came up a few times. The chain recombines TRBV11-2 with TRBJ2-3; no firm D call. Deletions cut 6 bases from V and 4 bases from J, with 5 bases between. This CDR3 comprises 11 residues. Germline V gives CDR1 SGHAT, CDR2 FQNNGV. CDR3 sequence reads: CASRYSDTQYF. The CDR3 DNA reads TGTGCCAGCAGATATTCAGATACGCAGTATTTT.

This clonotype was counted a few times. A junction end diverges from the germline sequence, so it may reflect a read error. The genes are TRBV7-6 and TRBJ2-1, with 9 bases aligning to TRBD2. CDR3 size: 16 residues. The germline V gene encodes CDR1 SGHVS and CDR2 FNYEAQ. As DNA, the CDR3 is TGTGCTAGCAGTCCGATCGGACTAGCGCCTAACAATGAGCAGTTCTTC. It codes for CASSPIGLAPNNEQFF.

This clonotype was seen a handful of times. This rearrangement joins TRBV12-5 to TRBJ2-7; D is ambiguous. The J call is uncertain, as TRBJ2-1 better fits the DNA end. CDR1 and CDR2 from the germline V gene are LGHNT and FRNRAP. This CDR3 has 13 residues. DNA of the CDR3: TGTGCTAGTGGTTTGGGGAGATTCAATGAGCAGTTCTTC. Its translation is CASGLGRFNEQFF.

This clonotype has only one observation. The chain is built from TRBV7-6 and TRBJ2-4, with 15 bases that match TRBD2. The J call may be in error: the DNA end matches TRBJ2-7 better. This CDR3 is 17 amino acids long. CDR1 and CDR2 (germline): SGHVS, FNYEAQ. The CDR3 DNA is TGTGCCAGCAGCTCAGCTGGACTAGCGGGAGGGAGCTACGAGCAGTACTTC. As protein: CASSSAGLAGGSYEQYF.

The chain uses TRBV7-2 and TRBJ2-1; 9 bases match TRBD2. The CDR3 sequence is 15 residues long. V lost 1 base, J lost 6 bases, and 4 bases stayed unmatched. The V gene's germline CDR1 is SGHTA and CDR2 FQGNSA. The CDR3 DNA is TGTGCCAGCAGCTTAGATAGCGGGGGTGTCAATGAGCAGTTCTTC. Translation: CASSLDSGGVNEQFF.

This clonotype has just a few counts. The rearrangement joins TRBV6-1 to TRBJ2-1, with a tentative D call TRBD1 (6 bases). The CDR3 length is 15 residues. The V end lost 5 bases, the J end lost 3 bases, and 14 bases lay between the germline ends. In germline, CDR1 is MNHNS, CDR2 SASEGT. The CDR3 loop is CASSSQQGIYNEQFF. CDR3 sequence (DNA): TGTGCCAGCAGTAGCCAACAGGGAATCTACAATGAGCAGTTCTTC.

V usage is TRBV2 and J usage is TRBJ2-3, with a tentative D call TRBD1 (5 bases). The last part of the DNA fits TRBJ1-1 better; the J call may be wrong. Germline V gene lookup returns CDR1 SNHLY and CDR2 FYNNEI. The CDR3 has 13 amino acids. CDR3 loop: CASRARGGTEAFF. CDR3 sequence (DNA): TGTGCCAGCAGAGCCCGGGGGGGCACTGAAGCTTTCTTT.

The chain joins TRBV7-8 to TRBJ2-3, with 10 bases identical to TRBD2. The V gene end was trimmed by 2 bases and the J gene end by 3 bases; junction bases not matched to a gene: 5. The CDR3 covers 16 residues. Germline V gives CDR1 SGHVS, CDR2 FQNEAQ. Written as DNA, the CDR3 is TGTGCCAGCAGCTTACAAGCGGGGGGGGGTACAGATACGCAGTATTTT. This sequence encodes CASSLQAGGGTDTQYF. Full variable domain (remainder filled in from reference TRBV7-8 and TRBJ2-3): GAGVSQSPRYKVAKRGQDVALRCDPISGHVSLFWYQQALGQGPEFLTYFQNEAQLDKSGLPSDRFFAERPEGSVSTLKIQRTQQEDSAVYLCASSLQAGGGTDTQYFGPGTRLTVL.

This clonotype was seen repeatedly, ten times or more. V and J are TRBV12-3 or TRBV12-4 and TRBJ2-7; 7 nucleotides match TRBD2. The CDR3 contains 13 residues. Trimming at V came to 5 bases and at J to 4 bases, leaving 5 bases not matched to a gene. The CDR3 is CASSKNSGYEQYF. The CDR3 nucleotides read TGTGCCAGCAGTAAGAATAGCGGGTACGAGCAGTACTTC.

This clonotype occurred a few times. V gene TRBV20-1 combines with J gene TRBJ2-5, with a tentative D call TRBD2 (6 bases). The V end lost 0 bases, the J end lost 0 bases, and 14 bases lay between the germline ends. This CDR3 has 16 residues. The germline V gene has CDR1 DFQATT and CDR2 SNEGSKA (reference sequence). The CDR3 region has the DNA TGCAGTGCTAGAGAGGGGGGAGTTTTGTACCAAGAGACCCAGTACTTC. Protein sequence: CSAREGGVLYQETQYF.

Regarding this clonotype: A read error is likely, as this CDR3 ends without the conserved phenylalanine or tryptophan. Because the CDR3's place on the DNA is in doubt, the DNA is left out and the CDR3 is given as listed by TCRdb. The chain uses TRBV7-4 and TRBJ2-6; the table's TRBD1 call for D was not verified on the DNA. The CDR3 sequence runs 14 residues, both termini included. Germline CDR1 reads SGHVT; CDR2 reads SQSDAQ. CDR3 region: CASSLAPYEQYFGA.

This clonotype was seen at least ten times. The rearrangement uses TRBV7-2 and TRBJ2-1; 9 bases align to TRBD2. V was clipped by 4 bases and J by 4 bases; unmatched bases: 5. The CDR3 length is 15 residues. Per the germline V gene, CDR1 is SGHTA and CDR2 is FQGNSA. The CDR3 sequence: CASSSVAGDYNEQFF. The CDR3 DNA is TGTGCCAGCAGCTCCGTAGCGGGGGATTACAATGAGCAGTTCTTC.

DNA for the CDR3: TGTGCCAGCAGCGAGTACACGGTGGGGGGCACGTACGAGCAGTACTTC. Translating gives CASSEYTVGGTYEQYF. This chain links TRBV7-2 with TRBJ2-1, with D perhaps matching TRBD1 or TRBD2 (6 bases each). The J call may be in error: the DNA end matches TRBJ2-7 better. CDR1 and CDR2 from the germline V gene are SGHTA and FQGNSA. The CDR3 runs to 16 residues.

This clonotype appeared a single time. V and J are TRBV12-3 or TRBV12-4 and TRBJ1-1; D is perhaps TRBD1 (6 bases). V lost 4 bases and J 4 bases, leaving 10 bases between the germline ends. This CDR3 region has 13 residues. The CDR3 reads CASSWTASTEAFF. CDR3 nucleotide sequence: TGTGCCAGCAGTTGGACAGCGAGCACTGAAGCTTTCTTT.